In this sample, the clone carrying this TCR beta chain turned up a few times. The target antigen is unknown. The read terminates 3 residues ahead of where the CDR3 ends, so the germline J gene completes it. This record belongs to a study of T cell clonality in common variable immunodeficiency. Study outcomes and limitations: Compared with controls, CVID subjects had fewer shared TCRbeta clones.

Clones were read by immunoSEQ multiplex PCR, and TCRdb kept only the in-frame ones, dropping some. The sample was found to contain about 35,000 clones, and every one recurs. CDR3 length: 16 amino acids. The germline V gene has CDR1 DFQATT and CDR2 SNEGSKA (reference sequence). The V gene end was trimmed by 0 bases and the J gene end by 4 bases; junction bases not matched to a gene: 9. The gene calls are TRBV20-1 and TRBJ1-5, with 7 bases fitting TRBD1. What was sequenced was peripheral blood mononuclear cells. The clonotype was recovered from a person aged 18 to 70 in good health. The DNA read from the CDR3 is TGCAGTGCTAGAGATCTAGACAGGGTGTGGAATCAGCCC. Translation: CSARDLDRVWNQP. The full CDR3 protein is CSARDLDRVWNQPQHF.